The next 20 T cell receptor beta chains were all read from a single sample in a study of T cells after somatic rescue of genetic block (dated by TCRdb to between 2020 and 2021). The method behind the library was the immunoSEQ multiplex PCR assay. In its TCRdb copy, this immuneACCESS table keeps in-frame sequences only and misses some clones. Where compared with another copy, unresolved V genes explain less than half of these, and the others have no known cause. This sample gives 12,000 or so clones in total; about 78% of them show up just once. In total, the top ten clones hold 7% to 10% of the sample. Sequencing used peripheral blood mononuclear cells (PBMCs). The receptor set was obtained from a boy younger than 18.

The chain joins TRBV7-2 to TRBJ1-1; no clear D gene. CDR1 is SGHTA, CDR2 FQGNSA, per germline. The CDR3 spans 15 residues. V was shortened by 0 bases and J by 6 bases, with 14 bases between the two germline ends. The DNA of the CDR3 is TGTGCCAGCAGCTTAGCGAATAAACCCCCCCCTGAAGCTTTCTTT. Amino acids: CASSLANKPPPEAFF.

Note on this clone: It is likely a read error, because the conserved phenylalanine at the end of the CDR3 is missing. The chain recombines TRBV29-1 with TRBJ1-6; perhaps TRBD1 as D (6 bases). Germline V gene sequence: CDR1 SQVTM, CDR2 ANQGSEA. The CDR3 runs to 15 residues. V lost 5 bases and J lost 5, with 16 bases in between. The CDR3 region has the DNA TGCAGCGTTAGGAGTGGAACAGGGCATAATTCACCCCTCCACCTT. Amino acid sequence: CSVRSGTGHNSPLHL.

The chain joins TRBV6-6 to TRBJ1-2; D call uncertain. Germline V gene data show CDR1 as MNHNY and CDR2 as SVGAGI (reference sequence). Trimming left V 2 bases short and J 12 bases short, with 13 bases between. The CDR3 has 12 residues. In DNA, the CDR3 is TGTGCCAGCAGTTACGGAGGGCTTGGGAACACCTTC. Its protein is CASSYGGLGNTF.

The CDR3 DNA sequence: TGTGCCAGCAGTTTGGAGCAGAGCCACGAGCAGTACTTC. It is translated as CASSLEQSHEQYF. The chain combines TRBV27 with TRBJ2-7; D not resolved. The CDR3 covers 13 residues. V lost 3 bases to trimming and J lost 5 bases, with 11 bases between them. Germline assignment: CDR1 MNHEY and CDR2 SMNVEV (reference sequence).

This clone came up once. The chain is built from TRBV6-6 and TRBJ2-7; D may match TRBD1 or TRBD2 (5 bases each). V was clipped by 7 bases and J by 5 bases, with 18 bases between them. From germline, CDR1 is MNHNY and CDR2 SVGAGI (reference sequence). This CDR3 comprises 14 residues. CDR3 nucleotides: TGTGCCAGCACCCCGTGGGCAGGGAGCCACGAGCAGTACTTC. This encodes CASTPWAGSHEQYF.

This rearrangement joins TRBV27 to TRBJ1-1, with D maybe TRBD1 (5 bases). Germline V gene sequence: CDR1 MNHEY, CDR2 SMNVEV (reference sequence). The CDR3 extends over 15 amino acids. V was cut by 3 bases and J by 3 bases, with 14 bases left in between. CDR3 coding DNA: TGTGCCAGCAGTTTTTTGCCAGGGTTCGACACTGAAGCTTTCTTT. Encoded protein: CASSFLPGFDTEAFF.

A remark on this clone: The limits of the CDR3 on the DNA are not certain, so only TCRdb's listed CDR3 is given. Other DNA sequences in this sample translate to the same CDR3. The chain couples TRBV7-2 to TRBJ1-1; the DNA was not used to check the table's D call, TRBD1. The CDR3 spans 14 residues, counting both ends. From germline, CDR1 is SGHTA and CDR2 FQGNSA. CDR3 in amino acids: CASSLEVGQGAAFF.

J is TRBJ2-7 and V is TRBV18; 15 bases are a match to TRBD2. This CDR3 has 21 amino acids. Germline assignment: CDR1 KGHSH and CDR2 LQKENI. Trimming took 4 bases from V and 0 from J; bases not matched to a gene: 16. The CDR3: CASSHIPPGLAGGPTSYEQYF. The CDR3 bases are TGTGCCAGCTCACACATCCCCCCGGGACTAGCGGGAGGTCCGACCTCCTACGAGCAGTACTTC.

This clone was observed a handful of times. This chain uses TRBV28 with TRBJ1-3; D not certain. Germline CDR1 reads MDHEN; CDR2 reads SYDVKM. Trimming pared 6 bases from V and 0 bases from J, leaving 9 bases between. The CDR3 sequence is 14 residues long. DNA for the CDR3: TGTGCCAGCAGCCTTTTCGGCTCTGGAAACACCATATATTTT. Translation gives CASSLFGSGNTIYF. The variable domain in full, with the rest retrieved from reference TRBV28 and TRBJ1-3, is DVKVTQSSRYLVKRTGEKVFLECVQDMDHENMFWYRQDPGLGLRLIYFSYDVKMKEKGDIPEGYSVSREKKERFSLILESASTNQTSMYLCASSLFGSGNTIYFGEGSWLTVV.

The chain joins TRBV7-9 to TRBJ2-7, with a possible D match to TRBD1 (6 bases). This CDR3 has 14 amino acids. CDR1 is SEHNR and CDR2 is FQNEAQ in the germline V gene (reference sequence). Trimming pared 4 bases from V and 2 bases from J, leaving 12 bases between. The CDR3 DNA reads TGTGCCAGCAGCTGGGGGCAGGGTCCCTACGAGCAGTACTTC. This gives the protein CASSWGQGPYEQYF.

This chain uses TRBV7-2 with TRBJ2-7; TRBD2 might be the D (6 bases). Germline CDR1 is SGHTA and CDR2 is FQGNSA. The CDR3 consists of 15 residues. The V end lost 0 bases, the J end lost 4 bases, and 13 bases lay between the germline ends. This CDR3 reads CASSLAWGDLYEQYF. Written as DNA, the CDR3 is TGTGCCAGCAGCTTAGCCTGGGGGGACCTTTACGAGCAGTACTTC.

The V gene is TRBV6-5, the J gene TRBJ2-3; a weak D match, TRBD1 (5 bases). This CDR3 spans 12 amino acids. The V end lost 1 base, the J end lost 6 bases, and 5 bases lay between the germline ends. Per the germline V gene, CDR1 is MNHEY and CDR2 is SVGAGI. The CDR3 DNA follows: TGTGCCAGCAGTTACTACAGGGATACGCAGTATTTT. This sequence encodes CASSYYRDTQYF.

This clone turned up a few times. This rearrangement joins TRBV28 to TRBJ1-5; D unclear. The CDR3 runs 18 residues. V was clipped by 4 bases and J by 0 bases, with 19 bases between them. Germline loops: CDR1 MDHEN, CDR2 SYDVKM. The CDR3 is CASSSFWTDKNSNQPQHF. In nucleotides, the CDR3 is TGTGCCAGCAGTTCTTTTTGGACCGATAAAAATAGCAATCAGCCCCAGCATTTT.

The rearrangement links TRBV13 to TRBJ2-2, with 13 bases that match TRBD2. The CDR3 is 16 amino acids. V was pared by 5 bases and J by 9 bases, with 9 bases of the junction left unmatched. CDR1 and CDR2 from the germline V gene are PRHDT and FYEKMQ (reference sequence). The DNA for the CDR3 is TGTGCCAGCAGCCCACTAGCGGGGGGGCTATGGAGGGAGCTGTTTTTT. It specifies CASSPLAGGLWRELFF.

The chain uses TRBV2 and TRBJ1-4; D remains unclear. V was trimmed by 8 bases and J by 5 bases, leaving 15 bases between them. Germline CDR1 reads SNHLY; CDR2 reads FYNNEI. This CDR3 comprises 14 residues. For the CDR3, the DNA is TGTGCCAGCCAGGCTGAGCTTACGAATGAAAAACTGTTTTTT. This encodes CASQAELTNEKLFF.

In its sample, this clone was seen a few times. J is TRBJ2-7 and V is TRBV2; 9 bases match TRBD2. This CDR3 region has 16 residues. V gave up 5 bases and J gave up 6 bases; unmatched junction bases: 14. Germline loops: CDR1 SNHLY, CDR2 FYNNEI. CDR3 coding DNA: TGTGCCAGCAGTAATCCCAGCGGGAGGAAGTTCGGCGAGCAGTACTTC. This gives the protein CASSNPSGRKFGEQYF.

This CDR3 reads CASSNGGDYGYTF. As DNA, the CDR3 is TGTGCCAGCAGCAACGGCGGGGACTATGGCTACACCTTC. The chain employs TRBV5-8 and TRBJ1-2; no reliable D call. This CDR3 spans 13 amino acids. Trimming pared 4 bases from V and 3 bases from J, leaving 10 bases between. The germline V gene has CDR1 SGHTS and CDR2 YDEGEE.

The V and J genes are TRBV29-1 and TRBJ2-3; no clear D. Germline V CDR1 and CDR2: SQVTM, ANQGSEA. This CDR3 has 13 residues. V shed 2 bases and J shed 2 bases, with 8 bases lying between them. CDR3 in amino acids: CSVEPRYTDTQYF. For the CDR3, the DNA is TGCAGCGTTGAACCTCGATACACAGATACGCAGTATTTT.

This chain links TRBV29-1 with TRBJ1-1; no clear D gene. The length of the CDR3 is 11 residues. Trimming removed 5 bases at V and 3 bases at J, with 7 bases between. Germline lookup yields CDR1 SQVTM and CDR2 ANQGSEA. CDR3 in DNA: TGCAGCGTTAGGACCCACACTGAAGCTTTCTTT. Translating it yields CSVRTHTEAFF.

The V and J genes are TRBV28 and TRBJ1-5, with D possibly being TRBD1 (5 bases). Trimming took 7 bases from V and 0 from J, leaving 13 bases between them. The CDR3 is 15 amino acids. Germline V gene lookup returns CDR1 MDHEN and CDR2 SYDVKM. CDR3 residues: CASTPRGYSNQPQHF. Written as DNA, the CDR3 is TGTGCCAGCACCCCTCGGGGGTATAGCAATCAGCCCCAGCATTTT.